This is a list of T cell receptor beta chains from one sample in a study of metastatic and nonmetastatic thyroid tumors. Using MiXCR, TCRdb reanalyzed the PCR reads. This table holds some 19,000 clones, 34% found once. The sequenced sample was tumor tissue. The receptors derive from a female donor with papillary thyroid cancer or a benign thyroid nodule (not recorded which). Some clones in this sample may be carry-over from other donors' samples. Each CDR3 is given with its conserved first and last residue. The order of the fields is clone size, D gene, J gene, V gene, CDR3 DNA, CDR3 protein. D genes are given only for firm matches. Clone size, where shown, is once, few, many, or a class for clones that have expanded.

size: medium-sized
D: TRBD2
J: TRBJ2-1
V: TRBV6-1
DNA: TGTGCCAGCCGCCCGGGGGGTCACAATGAGCAGTTCTTC
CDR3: CASRPGGHNEQFF

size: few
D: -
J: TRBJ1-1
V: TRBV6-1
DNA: TGTGCCAGCAAGGTTGCGGGGTCTGAAGCTTTCTTT
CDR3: CASKVAGSEAFF

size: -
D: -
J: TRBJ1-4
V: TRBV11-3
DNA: TGTGCCAGCAGCCTCGGGAGGGCCAATGAAAAACTGTTTTTT
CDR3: CASSLGRANEKLFF

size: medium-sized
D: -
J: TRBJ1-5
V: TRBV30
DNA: TGTGCCTGGAGTACCGGCCCCGTTACTGGCAATCAGCCCCAGCATTTT
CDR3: CAWSTGPVTGNQPQHF

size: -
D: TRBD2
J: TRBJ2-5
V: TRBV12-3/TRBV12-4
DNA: TGTGCCAGCAGCCCAGGAACTAGCGGGAGGGGGGAGACCCAGTACTTC
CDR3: CASSPGTSGRGETQYF

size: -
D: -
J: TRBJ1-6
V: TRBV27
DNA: TGTGCCAGCAGTTTAGGTGTAACACCCAGCTCCTATAATTCACCCCTCCACTTT
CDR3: CASSLGVTPSSYNSPLHF

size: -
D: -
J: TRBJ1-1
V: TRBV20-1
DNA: TGCAGTGCTATCACCCCGAAGAACACTGAAGCTTTCTTC
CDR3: CSAITPKNTEAFF

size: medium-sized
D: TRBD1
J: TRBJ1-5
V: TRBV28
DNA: TGTGCCAGCAGTCATTACGGGACAGGGGGGAATCAGCCCCAGCATTTT
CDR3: CASSHYGTGGNQPQHF

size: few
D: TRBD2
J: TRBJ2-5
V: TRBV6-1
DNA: TGTGCCAGCAGTGATTTAGCGGGCGCAAACCAAGAGACCCAGTACTTC
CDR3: CASSDLAGANQETQYF

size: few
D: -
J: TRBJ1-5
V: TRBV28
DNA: TGTGCCAGCAGCCGGGGATGGGACACCAATCAGCCCCAGCATTTT
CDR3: CASSRGWDTNQPQHF

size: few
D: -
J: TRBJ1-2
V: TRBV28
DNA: TGTGCCAGCAGCCCTATAGGAATTAGCTATGGCTACACCTTC
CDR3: CASSPIGISYGYTF

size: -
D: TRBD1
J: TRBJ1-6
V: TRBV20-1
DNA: TGCAGTGCTAGTGTCGGACAGGGGACATCACCCCTCCACTTT
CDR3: CSASVGQGTSPLHF